This TCR beta chain was recorded in a study of T cells after yellow fever vaccination. A process of 5'RACE template switching, which added a universal primer site and UMIs, was used to make TCR cDNA. TCRdb redid the calling of the 5' RACE reads with MiXCR, one entry per CDR3 protein. The sample records approximately 85,000 distinct CDR3 sequences, 10% to 15% being singletons. This clonotype occurred a few times. The CDR3 loop spans 14 amino acids. Germline CDR1 and CDR2: SQVTM and ANQGSEA. Between the trimmed V and J ends, which lost 3 bases and 3 bases, there was a span of 12 bases. The study, taken as a whole, reports: It was the secondary response that reached its peak faster, day 5 versus 15, but it was weaker. Post-booster repertoires again held most primary-vaccination clones (about 95% CD4, 88% CD8).

This material consisted of CD8+ T cells not binding an NS4B(214-222) dextramer, sorted from PBMCs, taken more than 20 days after the first yellow fever vaccination. The sequence was collected from a man aged 18 to 30 who received the YFV17D yellow fever vaccine. The gene calls are TRBV29-1 and TRBJ1-5; no definite D call. CDR3 sequence reads: CSVDLGTDNQPQHF. In DNA form, the CDR3 reads TGCAGCGTTGATCTCGGCACCGACAATCAGCCCCAGCATTTT. Full variable domain (rest looked up from reference TRBV29-1 and TRBJ1-5): SAVISQKPSRDICQRGTSLTIQCQVDSQVTMMFWYRQQPGQSLTLIATANQGSEATYESGFVIDKFPISRPNLTFSTLTVSNMSPEDSSIYLCSVDLGTDNQPQHFGDGTRLSIL.